The 16 T cell receptor beta chains given below trace back to one sample, sequenced in a study of shared clonotypes between healthy human individuals. Repertoires were generated with immunoSEQ multiplex PCR, while TCRdb's copy carries only in-frame clones and drops some. Here the sample spans about 1 million clones, more than 75% being singletons. Sequenced material: memory CD4+ T cells from PBMCs. The subset denotes: CD45RA-negative fraction. These TCRs come from a man in his late teens or twenties in good health. Some clones in this sample may be carry-over from other donors' samples.

The V call is TRBV7-6, the J call TRBJ2-2, with D perhaps TRBD2 (5 bases). Germline loops: CDR1 SGHVS, CDR2 FNYEAQ. V dropped 5 bases and J dropped 4 bases, with 17 bases sitting between them. This CDR3 region has 16 residues. CDR3 sequence: CASSVNILEATGELFF. The CDR3 nucleotides are TGTGCCAGCAGCGTAAACATACTGGAGGCCACCGGGGAGCTGTTTTTT.

The chain has TRBV7-2 and TRBJ1-5, with 7 bases aligning to TRBD1. Germline V gives CDR1 SGHTA, CDR2 FQGNSA. V shed 5 bases, J shed 0 bases, and the junction held 4 bases outside the gene matches. The length of the CDR3 is 15 residues. CDR3 amino acids: CASSRDSYSNQPQHF. The CDR3 DNA follows: TGTGCCAGCAGCCGGGACAGCTATAGCAATCAGCCCCAGCATTTT. The entire variable domain, with the rest obtained from reference TRBV7-2 and TRBJ1-5, is as follows: GAGVSQSPSNKVTEKGKDVELRCDPISGHTALYWYRQSLGQGLEFLIYFQGNSAPDKSGLPSDRFSAERTGGSVSTLTIQRTQQEDSAVYLCASSRDSYSNQPQHFGDGTRLSIL.

This clone showed up just once. V is TRBV4-1 and J is TRBJ2-3, with 7 bases lining up with TRBD2. Per the germline V gene, CDR1 is MGHRA and CDR2 is YSYEKL. This CDR3 has 14 residues. The trim removed 4 bases at V and 4 bases at J, leaving 5 bases unmatched. The CDR3 sequence is CASSRRTRADTQYF. The CDR3, as DNA: TGCGCCAGCAGCCGTAGGACTAGAGCAGATACGCAGTATTTT.

This rearrangement joins TRBV2 to TRBJ2-3, with 10 bases aligning to TRBD2. J gave up 6 bases and V 0 bases, and 3 bases lay outside the gene matches. Looked up from germline, CDR1 is SNHLY and CDR2 is FYNNEI. The CDR3 totals 15 residues. The CDR3 bases are TGTGCCAGCAGTGAAGCTAGCGGGAGGAAGGATACGCAGTATTTT. Its protein is CASSEASGRKDTQYF.

CDR3 nucleotide sequence: TGTGCCAGCTCACCACCGGACAGGGGGCTGGACGGGGAGCTGTTTTTT. Translating gives CASSPPDRGLDGELFF. The chain links TRBV18 to TRBJ2-2; 11 bases align to TRBD1. Germline CDR1 KGHSH, CDR2 LQKENI. CDR3 length: 16 amino acids. Trimming removed 0 bases from V and 7 bases from J; junction bases left unmatched: 4.

Turning to this clone: The sample holds other DNA sequences that translate to the same CDR3. The V call is TRBV9, the J call TRBJ2-1, with 7 bases aligning to TRBD2. Per germline, CDR1 SGDLS and CDR2 YYNGEE. With V trimmed by 0 bases and J by 4 bases, 4 bases remained unmatched. This CDR3 contains 15 residues. The DNA of the CDR3 is TGTGCCAGCAGCGTAGCGGGAGGAGGGTACAATGAGCAGTTCTTC. It translates to CASSVAGGGYNEQFF.

The sample holds a few counts of this clone. The chain employs TRBV5-1 and TRBJ2-6, with D possibly being TRBD1 (5 bases). The germline gives CDR1 SGHRS, CDR2 YFSETQ. CDR3 length: 16 amino acids. V was clipped by 5 bases and J by 0 bases, with 12 bases between them. The CDR3 DNA follows: TGCGCCAGCAGTTCCGCAGGGCCCTCTGGGGCCAACGTCCTGACTTTC. It encodes CASSSAGPSGANVLTF.

V gene TRBV11-2 combines with J gene TRBJ2-2; tentative D call: TRBD2 (5 bases). This CDR3 has 15 residues. V dropped 4 bases and J dropped 8 bases, with 17 bases sitting between them. The V gene's germline CDR1 is SGHAT and CDR2 FQNNGV. The CDR3 DNA reads as TGTGCCAGCAGCTGGTCTCGGGGAGTAGGGGGGGAGCTGTTTTTT. Translation gives CASSWSRGVGGELFF.

There are a few counts of this clone. Germline and junction disagree at one end, which may indicate a read error. V is TRBV7-9 and J is TRBJ2-7, with 11 bases matching TRBD2. The CDR3 length is 15 residues. Germline V CDR1 and CDR2: SEHNR, FQNEAQ (reference sequence). The CDR3 DNA is TGTGCCAGCAGCCTAGCGGGAGGCCCGTCCTACGAGCAGTACTTC. It encodes CASSLAGGPSYEQYF.

The V call is TRBV5-4, the J call TRBJ2-7; 12 positions agree with TRBD1. J gave up 4 bases and V 0 bases, and 8 bases lay outside the gene matches. This CDR3 has 17 residues. In germline, CDR1 is SGHNT, CDR2 YYREEE (reference sequence). The CDR3 nucleotides read TGTGCCAGCAGCTTGGGGGGACAGGGGGCCTTGACGTACGAGCAGTACTTC. Amino acids: CASSLGGQGALTYEQYF.

The rearrangement links TRBV5-1 to TRBJ2-7; 7 nucleotides align to TRBD1. With V trimmed by 0 bases and J by 6 bases, 3 bases remained unmatched. CDR1 and CDR2 from the germline V gene are SGHRS and YFSETQ. The length of the CDR3 is 13 residues. The CDR3 loop reads CASSLVGGAEQYF. CDR3 nucleotide sequence: TGCGCCAGCAGCTTGGTAGGGGGCGCCGAGCAGTACTTC.

This chain uses TRBV11-2 with TRBJ2-2, with no clear D. The CDR3 length is 14 residues. Germline CDR1 SGHAT, CDR2 FQNNGV. The V and J ends lost 5 bases and 6 bases respectively, with 13 bases between them. CDR3 in amino acids: CASSPLWGSGELFF. For the CDR3, the DNA is TGTGCCAGCAGCCCCCTCTGGGGATCCGGGGAGCTGTTTTTT.

The chain couples TRBV28 to TRBJ2-1; TRBD1 agrees at 9 bases. The CDR3 length is 15 residues. CDR1 is MDHEN, CDR2 SYDVKM, per germline. The J segment lost 5 bases and the V segment lost 5 bases, leaving 7 bases of the junction unmatched. As DNA, the CDR3 is TGTGCCAGCAGTGCCAGACAGGGGGTGGACAATGAGCAGTTCTTC. It encodes CASSARQGVDNEQFF. The complete variable domain, with remaining parts taken from reference TRBV28 and TRBJ2-1, reads DVKVTQSSRYLVKRTGEKVFLECVQDMDHENMFWYRQDPGLGLRLIYFSYDVKMKEKGDIPEGYSVSREKKERFSLILESASTNQTSMYLCASSARQGVDNEQFFGPGTRLTVL.

CDR3 in amino acids: CAIGGPPKNTGELFF. CDR3 DNA: TGTGCCATCGGGGGACCCCCAAAGAACACCGGGGAGCTGTTTTTT. V is TRBV6-1 and J is TRBJ2-2, with D possibly TRBD2 on 6 matching bases. The CDR3 has 15 amino acids. V was shortened by 10 bases and J by 1 base, with 16 bases between the two germline ends. Germline CDR1 reads MNHNS; CDR2 reads SASEGT.

This chain joins TRBV11-2 and TRBJ2-2; the D gene is possibly TRBD2 (5 bases). Germline-derived CDR1 and CDR2 are SGHAT and FQNNGV. There are 15 residues in the CDR3. V lost 5 bases and J lost 5, with 15 bases in between. This CDR3 reads CASSPDRRGTGELFF. In DNA form, the CDR3 reads TGTGCCAGCAGCCCCGACCGCAGAGGGACCGGGGAGCTGTTTTTT.

To note about this clone: In the same sample, other DNA sequences code for this CDR3. The rearrangement uses TRBV6-5 and TRBJ2-1; 10 bases match TRBD2. This CDR3 has 16 amino acids. In germline, CDR1 is MNHEY, CDR2 SVGAGI. Germline trimming cut 4 bases from V and 5 bases from J; bases unmatched to any gene: 8. This chain's CDR3 is CASSSPSGRGHNEQFF. In nucleotides, the CDR3 is TGTGCCAGCAGTTCTCCCAGCGGGAGGGGACACAATGAGCAGTTCTTC.